The 29 T cell receptor beta chains in this list originate from one sample, sequenced in a study of T-cell reconstitution after alpha-beta-depleted transplantation in children (dated by TCRdb to between 2015 and 2016). The sample's treatment or condition label, in plain terms: allogeneic hematopoietic cell transplantation with graft depleted of TCRalphabeta T cells and CD19 B cells. Libraries were made using PCR. Sequencing used an Illumina HiSeq 2500. Molecular barcoding was employed in the preparation of TCR libraries, with unique molecular identifiers being used to normalize TCRbeta repertoire quantification. The public reads were run again by TCRdb, first through fastp at Q25 and then through MiXCR, and only productive beta chains were kept. CDR3 protein duplicates are merged, each entry listing the most common genes and DNA. In all, the sample holds about 200,000 distinct CDR3 sequences, and roughly 6% of those were seen once. The ten biggest clones cover under 5% of the sample.

Material: PBMCs, obtained before TCRalphabeta/CD19-depleted stem cell transplant. The source is a girl under three years old with combined immunodeficiency, due to receive a stem cell transplant.

This clonotype was picked up a small number of times. The genes are TRBV28 and TRBJ1-2; no clear D. CDR1 and CDR2 from the germline V gene are MDHEN and SYDVKM. The CDR3 is 11 residues long. V dropped 7 bases and J dropped 5 bases, with 8 bases sitting between them. The CDR3 here is CASNTAYGYTF. The CDR3 coding sequence is TGTGCCAGCAACACGGCATATGGCTACACCTTC.

This clonotype was counted at least ten times. The V and J genes are TRBV7-8 and TRBJ2-5; 8 positions agree with TRBD2. Germline trimming cut 2 bases from V and 3 bases from J; bases unmatched to any gene: 8. This CDR3 is 16 amino acids long. The germline V gene has CDR1 SGHVS and CDR2 FQNEAQ. The CDR3 reads CASSLWGSGGEETQYF. CDR3 sequence (DNA): TGTGCCAGCAGCTTATGGGGGTCGGGGGGGGAAGAGACCCAGTACTTC.

The rearrangement uses TRBV15 and TRBJ2-7; TRBD2 is a possible D gene (5 bases). Germline loops: CDR1 LNHNV, CDR2 YYDKDF (reference sequence). V was clipped by 7 bases and J by 2 bases, with 15 bases between them. The CDR3 is 14 amino acids. The CDR3: CATNDKGETYEQYF. Here the CDR3 DNA reads TGTGCCACCAACGATAAGGGAGAAACCTACGAGCAGTACTTC.

To note about this clonotype: One base away lies a much larger clone, so this may be a sequencing read error. The CDR3 here is CASSQNWGLAEIYEEYF. The CDR3 coding sequence is TGTGCCAGCAGCCAAAACTGGGGACTAGCGGAAATCTACGAGGAGTACTTC. The chain employs TRBV6-2 or TRBV6-3 and TRBJ2-7; 11 bases are a match to TRBD2. Germline V lookup: CDR1 MNHEY, CDR2 SVGEGT. This CDR3 is built from 17 residues.

This clonotype was counted many times. V is TRBV29-1 and J is TRBJ1-4; TRBD1 might be the D (6 bases). The CDR3 runs to 13 residues. V lost 4 bases and J lost 5, with 11 bases in between. The germline gives CDR1 SQVTM, CDR2 ANQGSEA. The DNA of the CDR3 is TGCAGCGTTGGGACAGTCGTAAATGAAAAACTGTTTTTT. It encodes CSVGTVVNEKLFF.

This clonotype was observed at least ten times. V gene TRBV4-3 combines with J gene TRBJ2-1; weak D call: TRBD2 (5 bases). The CDR3 totals 15 residues. The germline gives CDR1 LGHNA, CDR2 YSLEER. Trimming removed 1 base at V and 5 bases at J, with 12 bases between. CDR3 region: CASSQGVSANNEQFF. The CDR3 DNA follows: TGCGCCAGCAGCCAAGGCGTTAGCGCGAACAATGAGCAGTTCTTC.

This clonotype was recorded at least ten times. The V and J genes are TRBV3-1 and TRBJ2-2, with D perhaps TRBD2 (6 bases). CDR3 length: 17 amino acids. Per the germline V gene, CDR1 is LGHDT and CDR2 is YNNKEL (reference sequence). Deletions cut 0 bases from V and 3 bases from J, with 14 bases between. Written as DNA, the CDR3 is TGTGCCAGCAGCCAAGATCACTTCTCGGGGGACACCGGGGAGCTGTTTTTT. It yields the protein CASSQDHFSGDTGELFF.

This clonotype was seen only a few times. CDR3 sequence: CASSLPGQGHLGYTF. The CDR3 DNA reads as TGTGCCAGCAGTTTACCGGGACAGGGGCACTTGGGCTACACCTTC. This chain connects TRBV12-3 or TRBV12-4 to TRBJ1-2, with 10 bases lining up with TRBD1. V shed 2 bases, J shed 8 bases, and the junction held 8 bases outside the gene matches. The CDR3 totals 15 residues.

This clonotype was picked up many times. Here the CDR3 reads CASSSPGYEQYF. The CDR3 DNA follows: TGTGCCAGCAGCTCCCCGGGATACGAGCAGTACTTC. The chain carries TRBV7-6 and TRBJ2-7; possible D gene TRBD2, 5 bases. CDR1 and CDR2 (germline): SGHVS, FNYEAQ. This CDR3 comprises 12 residues. V lost 4 bases to trimming and J lost 4 bases, with 8 bases between them.

CDR3 sequence reads: CASSLVPRTSGGRSYNEQFF. The CDR3 nucleotides are TGTGCCAGCAGCTTGGTTCCAAGGACTAGCGGGGGCCGATCCTACAATGAGCAGTTCTTC. J is TRBJ2-1 and V is TRBV11-2, with 13 nucleotides matching TRBD2. With V trimmed by 3 bases and J by 1 base, 12 bases remained unmatched. The CDR3 covers 20 residues. Germline CDR1 reads SGHAT; CDR2 reads FQNNGV.

This clonotype was seen at least ten times. The rearrangement links TRBV4-1 to TRBJ1-1; the D gene is possibly TRBD1 (5 bases). Per germline, CDR1 MGHRA and CDR2 YSYEKL. This CDR3 spans 15 amino acids. Between the trimmed V and J ends, which lost 3 bases and 4 bases, there was a span of 15 bases. The CDR3 sequence is CASSHQGLGGTEAFF. The CDR3 bases are TGCGCCAGCAGCCACCAGGGATTAGGAGGCACTGAAGCTTTCTTT.

This clonotype was observed at least ten times. The gene calls are TRBV5-1 and TRBJ1-1; D may be TRBD1 (5 bases). This CDR3 contains 15 residues. Germline values: CDR1 SGHRS, CDR2 YFSETQ. Trimming removed 4 bases at V and 0 bases at J, with 13 bases between. For the CDR3, the DNA is TGCGCCAGCAGCCCCCAGACGGACATGAACACTGAAGCTTTCTTT. Protein: CASSPQTDMNTEAFF.

This clonotype showed up many times. The chain links TRBV6-5 to TRBJ2-7, with D unclear. The CDR3 runs to 12 residues. CDR1 and CDR2 (germline): MNHEY, SVGAGI. The V gene lost 10 bases and the J gene lost 2 bases, with 12 bases spanning the gap. The CDR3 spells CATTRSPYEQYF. CDR3 in DNA: TGTGCCACCACAAGGTCACCCTACGAGCAGTACTTC.

This clonotype was counted only a few times. The chain carries TRBV7-9 and TRBJ2-1; D uncertain. The CDR3 covers 12 residues. V was cut by 2 bases and J by 10 bases, with 9 bases left in between. The germline gives CDR1 SEHNR, CDR2 FQNEAQ (reference sequence). The CDR3 loop is CASSLPAPEQFF. CDR3 nucleotide sequence: TGTGCCAGCAGCTTACCCGCCCCGGAGCAGTTCTTC.

This clonotype was detected ten times or more. J is TRBJ1-2 and V is TRBV20-1, with D possibly matching TRBD1 (6 bases). The CDR3 sequence is 14 residues long. CDR1 DFQATT and CDR2 SNEGSKA come from the germline V gene (reference sequence). Deletions cut 5 bases from V and 4 bases from J, with 17 bases between. CDR3 sequence reads: CSAPYPGHIYGYTF. The CDR3 region has the DNA TGCAGTGCTCCATACCCGGGACACATCTATGGCTACACCTTC.

This clonotype showed up many times. The chain is built from TRBV12-3 or TRBV12-4 and TRBJ2-6, with TRBD1 identical over 7 bases. The trim removed 3 bases at V and 1 base at J, leaving 9 bases unmatched. This CDR3 comprises 18 residues. CDR3 sequence reads: CASSFLGGGGSGANVLTF. As DNA, the CDR3 is TGTGCCAGCAGTTTCCTAGGGGGCGGAGGATCTGGGGCCAACGTCCTGACTTTC.

On this clonotype itself: Possible read error: a much larger clone is one base away. The missing conserved phenylalanine or tryptophan at the end of this CDR3 makes a read error likely. This chain uses TRBV11-2 with TRBJ1-4; tentative D call: TRBD1 (5 bases). Germline V gives CDR1 SGHAT, CDR2 FQNNGV. The V gene lost 5 bases and the J gene lost 8 bases, with 18 bases spanning the gap. The CDR3 is 15 residues long. CDR3 loop: CASSPGAGPEEKLFC. In DNA, the CDR3 is TGTGCCAGCAGCCCTGGGGCCGGGCCGGAGGAAAAACTGTTTTGT.

Points on this clonotype: This may stem from a read error, because a much larger clone lies one nucleotide away. The J gene is TRBJ2-1, the V gene TRBV28; 14 nucleotides align to TRBD2. Germline V gene sequence: CDR1 MDHEN, CDR2 SYDVKM. This CDR3 contains 16 residues. V gave up 5 bases and J gave up 12 bases; unmatched junction bases: 12. The CDR3 sequence is CASSPGTSGRKYGQFF. As DNA, the CDR3 is TGTGCCAGCAGTCCCGGGACTAGCGGGAGAAAGTATGGGCAGTTCTTC.

This clonotype was detected ten times or more. V and J are TRBV6-5 and TRBJ1-1; D gene uncertain. The CDR3 runs to 13 residues. Germline V gene lookup returns CDR1 MNHEY and CDR2 SVGAGI. Trimming stripped 6 bases from V and 1 base from J, with 9 bases between. CDR3: CASSNSWNTEAFF. CDR3 sequence (DNA): TGTGCCAGCAGCAACAGCTGGAACACTGAAGCTTTCTTT.

The rearrangement uses TRBV13 and TRBJ2-7, with TRBD2 as a possible D gene (5 bases). V lost 5 bases to trimming and J lost 2 bases, with 16 bases between them. The CDR3 sequence is 15 residues long. Germline V gene sequence: CDR1 PRHDT, CDR2 FYEKMQ (reference sequence). The CDR3 sequence is CASSAAGESPYEQYF. CDR3 coding DNA: TGTGCCAGCAGCGCGGCCGGGGAGTCCCCCTACGAGCAGTACTTC.

This clonotype was found many times. The chain is built from TRBV29-1 and TRBJ2-5; D might be TRBD2 (6 bases). Germline values: CDR1 SQVTM, CDR2 ANQGSEA. The CDR3 runs to 13 residues. V dropped 2 bases and J dropped 3 bases, with 10 bases sitting between them. The CDR3 sequence: CSVERGGKETQYF. CDR3 nucleotides: TGCAGCGTTGAACGAGGAGGGAAAGAGACCCAGTACTTC. The full variable domain, in which reference TRBV29-1 and TRBJ2-5 provide the parts outside the CDR3, is SAVISQKPSRDICQRGTSLTIQCQVDSQVTMMFWYRQQPGQSLTLIATANQGSEATYESGFVIDKFPISRPNLTFSTLTVSNMSPEDSSIYLCSVERGGKETQYFGPGTRLLVL.

Worth noting for this clonotype: The junction and the germline gene differ at one end; a read error may be behind it. V is TRBV20-1 and J is TRBJ2-1; 7 bases fit TRBD1. The CDR3 contains 15 residues. Looked up from germline, CDR1 is DFQATT and CDR2 is SNEGSKA (reference sequence). The CDR3, as DNA: TGCTGTGCTAGGAACGCGAGGGGGCTTTACAATGAGCAGTTCTTC. Protein sequence: CCARNARGLYNEQFF.

This clonotype was detected ten times or more. The chain joins TRBV7-2 to TRBJ1-1, with 7 bases lining up with TRBD1. V lost 10 bases to trimming and J lost 4 bases; unmatched junction nucleotides: 6. From germline, CDR1 is SGHTA and CDR2 FQGNSA. The CDR3 spans 12 residues. DNA for the CDR3: TGTGCCACATCCTACAGGGGCACTGAAGCTTTCTTT. Protein sequence: CATSYRGTEAFF.

This clonotype was recorded at least ten times. The CDR3 sequence: CASTRLAGDNEQFF. For the CDR3, the DNA is TGTGCCAGCACCCGACTAGCGGGGGACAATGAGCAGTTCTTC. The J gene is TRBJ2-1, the V gene TRBV7-6, with 12 bases matching TRBD2. This CDR3 contains 14 residues. Germline CDR1 and CDR2: SGHVS and FNYEAQ. With V trimmed by 7 bases and J by 5 bases, 3 bases remained unmatched.

This clonotype was observed a handful of times. The chain has TRBV18 and TRBJ2-1; 11 nucleotides agree with TRBD2. Losses at the gene ends were 2 bases for V and 0 bases for J; bases not matched to a gene: 9. The CDR3 extends over 19 amino acids. CDR1 is KGHSH and CDR2 is LQKENI in the germline V gene. The CDR3 DNA sequence: TGTGCCAGCTCACCAAAAGTCCTAGCGGGAGGAAACTCCTACAATGAGCAGTTCTTC. It translates to CASSPKVLAGGNSYNEQFF.

This chain uses TRBV7-3 with TRBJ2-2; D unresolved. The CDR3 is made up of 17 amino acids. Germline V gives CDR1 SGHTA, CDR2 FQGTGA. The V and J ends lost 0 bases and 1 base respectively, with 12 bases between them. DNA of the CDR3: TGTGCCAGCAGCTTAACGGCCGGTTCAGGGAACACCGGGGAGCTGTTTTTT. This codes for CASSLTAGSGNTGELFF.

This clonotype was seen repeatedly, ten times or more. This chain joins TRBV7-8 and TRBJ2-1, with TRBD2 matching over 9 bases. Germline V gene sequence: CDR1 SGHVS, CDR2 FQNEAQ. This CDR3 comprises 15 residues. V shed 2 bases and J 6 bases; nucleotides not matched to a gene: 5. CDR3: CASSLWTSVGNEQFF. In DNA, the CDR3 is TGTGCCAGCAGCTTATGGACTAGCGTCGGCAATGAGCAGTTCTTC.

This clonotype showed up many times. This chain links TRBV4-1 with TRBJ1-1; 7 bases are a match to TRBD1. The CDR3 has 12 amino acids. V shed 3 bases, J shed 8 bases, and the junction held 3 bases outside the gene matches. Germline loops: CDR1 MGHRA, CDR2 YSYEKL. The CDR3 sequence: CASSHGQVEAFF. The CDR3 coding sequence is TGCGCCAGCAGCCACGGACAGGTGGAAGCTTTCTTT.

This clonotype has a count of ten or more. J is TRBJ2-3 and V is TRBV28; the D gene is possibly TRBD1 (6 bases). CDR3 length: 11 amino acids. The V end lost 8 bases, the J end lost 4 bases, and 7 bases lay between the germline ends. Per germline, CDR1 MDHEN and CDR2 SYDVKM. The CDR3 bases are TGTGCCAGCGAGGGGGCAGATACGCAGTATTTT. Translating gives CASEGADTQYF.